The entry below describes one T cell receptor (beta chain). Its antigen is currently unknown. This record belongs to a study of cytomegalovirus exposure and HLA in healthy donors. Findings and limits, study-wide: 87-base-pair reads could not separate some V segments, including TRBV6-2 and TRBV6-3. The study put 150 or so TCR beta chains on its list as cytomegalovirus-associated. Donors belonging to an Asian-associated ancestry cluster reportedly showed fewer N-insertions in productive TCRs than the roughly 670-donor mean, according to what a later analysis found.

Healthy bone marrow donors made up the cohort. The study ran its PCR with 60 Vbeta and 13 Jbeta primers. Generated by immunoSEQ multiplex PCR, the TCRdb table keeps only in-frame clones and is missing some. The table has 150,000 to 200,000 clones, around 68% seen once. Germline lookup yields CDR1 MNHNS and CDR2 SASEGT. This CDR3 is built from 15 residues. The receptor was derived from a man aged 50 or older in good health and CMV-seronegative. Sequencing used PBMCs. The chain combines TRBV6-1 with TRBJ2-5; perhaps TRBD1 as D (6 bases). Near its end, the DNA agrees better with TRBJ2-7, so the J call may be wrong. The CDR3 region has the DNA TGTGCCAGCAGTGAAGGGGCGACAGGTTCCTACGAGCAGTACTTC. Translation: CASSEGATGSYEQYF.